The entry below gives a single T cell receptor (beta chain) sequence along with its context. Its specificity is unknown. CDR3 size: 16 residues. With 4 bases clipped from V and 4 bases from J, the junction kept 11 bases outside the gene matches. In germline, CDR1 is MNHNS, CDR2 SASEGT. The sample belongs to a study of CD8 T cells in ankylosing spondylitis. Making use of molecular barcodes, quantitative 5'-RACE generated TCR beta libraries. Using its own MiXCR run on the 5' RACE reads, TCRdb lists one record per CDR3 protein. The table records more than 100,000 distinct CDR3 sequences, under 20% of them present only once. Overall study findings and caveats: With a CD8+ phenotype, disease-linked clones were relatively rare in peripheral blood. Characteristic, it appeared, of ankylosing spondylitis blood was a TCR beta motif of eight highly homologous variants.

The rearrangement uses TRBV6-1 and TRBJ2-7; TRBD1 agrees at 9 bases. Sequenced material: blood, either unsorted or a sorted T cell fraction (not recorded which). The clonotype originates from a male donor with ankylosing spondylitis. DNA for the CDR3: TGTGCCAGCAGTGCCTCATGGACTGGACAGGGGTACGAGCAGTACTTC. Translated, it gives CASSASWTGQGYEQYF.